One sample yielded the 26 T cell receptor beta chains listed below, sequenced in a study of cytomegalovirus exposure and HLA in healthy donors. 13 Jbeta primers and 60 Vbeta primers were used for the PCR. TCRdb's copy holds only in-frame clones and misses some; the assay was immunoSEQ multiplex PCR. The table lists some 150,000 clones, roughly four fifths of them singletons, with more than 2% in the top ten. Sequences were obtained from PBMCs. These TCRs come from a woman in her 30s in good health and CMV-seropositive.

This clone was picked up one time. The genes are TRBV28 and TRBJ1-1; D is uncertain. In germline, CDR1 is MDHEN, CDR2 SYDVKM. The ends were cut back, 3 bases at V and 5 bases at J, with 13 bases in the middle. This CDR3 contains 14 residues. The CDR3 DNA is TGTGCCAGCAGTTTGAGGTCCCTCGTTACTGAAGCTTTCTTT. This translates into CASSLRSLVTEAFF.

This clone was found a few times. At the DNA level, this CDR3 is encoded by other sequences in the same sample as well. The chain employs TRBV5-1 and TRBJ1-1; 9 nucleotides agree with TRBD1. The V gene end was trimmed by 3 bases and the J gene end by 4 bases; junction bases not matched to a gene: 4. CDR1 is SGHRS, CDR2 YFSETQ, per germline. The CDR3 consists of 14 residues. CDR3 residues: CASSSGQGGTEAFF. The CDR3 region has the DNA TGCGCCAGCAGCTCGGGACAGGGTGGCACTGAAGCTTTCTTT.

V usage is TRBV20-1 and J usage is TRBJ2-5; D unclear. The germline V gene has CDR1 DFQATT and CDR2 SNEGSKA (reference sequence). The ends were cut back, 6 bases at V and 4 bases at J, with 9 bases in the middle. The CDR3 is 11 amino acids. The CDR3: CSARLGETQYF. CDR3 sequence (DNA): TGCAGTGCGCGACTCGGAGAGACCCAGTACTTC.

The rearrangement links TRBV6-6 to TRBJ1-3, with D unclear. This CDR3 contains 11 residues. Germline assignment: CDR1 MNHNY and CDR2 SVGAGI (reference sequence). CDR3 sequence: CGAGSGNTIYF. CDR3 coding DNA: TGTGGGGCCGGCTCTGGAAACACCATATATTTT.

The CDR3, as DNA: TGTGCCAGCAGCTTAGATTGGACAGCTGAAGCTTTCTTT. Encoded protein: CASSLDWTAEAFF. The V and J genes are TRBV7-2 and TRBJ1-1; tentatively, D is TRBD1 (6 bases). With 1 base removed from V and 6 bases from J, the gap between germline ends came to 9 bases. CDR3 length: 13 amino acids. Germline V gene data show CDR1 as SGHTA and CDR2 as FQGNSA.

This chain joins TRBV12-5 and TRBJ1-1; tentatively, D is TRBD1 (5 bases). The CDR3 is 13 residues long. CDR1 and CDR2 (germline): LGHNT, FRNRAP. V dropped 5 bases and J dropped 4 bases, with 11 bases sitting between them. CDR3 nucleotide sequence: TGTGCTAGTGGTCTAGAAAGGGGCACTGAAGCTTTCTTT. Its protein product is CASGLERGTEAFF.

The chain joins TRBV5-1 to TRBJ2-2; the match to TRBD1 covers 8 bases. V lost 3 bases and J lost 6; bases outside the gene matches: 7. The CDR3 is made up of 15 amino acids. Per germline, CDR1 SGHRS and CDR2 YFSETQ. As DNA, the CDR3 is TGCGCCAGCAGCTCGACAGGGGATATGGCCGGGGAGCTGTTTTTT. Its translation is CASSSTGDMAGELFF. Full variable domain (rest looked up from reference TRBV5-1 and TRBJ2-2): KAGVTQTPRYLIKTRGQQVTLSCSPISGHRSVSWYQQTPGQGLQFLFEYFSETQRNKGNFPGRFSGRQFSNSRSEMNVSTLELGDSALYLCASSSTGDMAGELFFGEGSRLTVL.

V is TRBV27 and J is TRBJ1-5; D is ambiguous. Germline CDR1 is MNHEY and CDR2 is SMNVEV (reference sequence). V was clipped by 1 base and J by 11 bases, with 15 bases between them. The CDR3 is 14 amino acids. The CDR3 spells CASSLLGPPEAQHF. DNA of the CDR3: TGTGCCAGCAGTTTATTGGGCCCGCCGGAAGCCCAGCATTTT.

This clone was seen only a few times. This chain connects TRBV7-2 to TRBJ1-3; TRBD1 is a possible D gene (5 bases). The germline gives CDR1 SGHTA, CDR2 FQGNSA. The CDR3 covers 15 residues. Trimming removed 5 bases from V and 0 bases from J, with 11 bases in between. The CDR3 coding sequence is TGTGCCAGCAGCCCAGGGACTGTCTCTGGAAACACCATATATTTT. It is translated as CASSPGTVSGNTIYF. The full variable domain, with the rest looked up from reference TRBV7-2 and TRBJ1-3, is GAGVSQSPSNKVTEKGKDVELRCDPISGHTALYWYRQSLGQGLEFLIYFQGNSAPDKSGLPSDRFSAERTGGSVSTLTIQRTQQEDSAVYLCASSPGTVSGNTIYFGEGSWLTVV.

This rearrangement joins TRBV29-1 to TRBJ2-1; no clear D. With 4 bases removed from V and 0 bases from J, the gap between germline ends came to 7 bases. Germline CDR1 is SQVTM and CDR2 is ANQGSEA. This CDR3 comprises 13 residues. The CDR3 DNA is TGCAGCGTTGTTAGGAGCTCCTACAATGAGCAGTTCTTC. This sequence encodes CSVVRSSYNEQFF.

The chain recombines TRBV4-1 with TRBJ2-4, with D possibly TRBD1 on 5 matching bases. This CDR3 comprises 14 residues. The V gene's germline CDR1 is MGHRA and CDR2 YSYEKL. The V end lost 0 bases, the J end lost 8 bases, and 11 bases lay between the germline ends. CDR3: CASSQDPDSHIQYF. CDR3 coding DNA: TGCGCCAGCAGCCAAGACCCCGACAGTCACATTCAGTACTTC.

This clone was recorded only once. The CDR3: CAWSVGNEDYGYTF. The CDR3 bases are TGTGCCTGGAGTGTAGGTAACGAGGACTATGGCTACACCTTC. J is TRBJ1-2 and V is TRBV30; no clear D. CDR1 GTSNPN and CDR2 SVGIG come from the germline V gene (reference sequence). The CDR3 has 14 amino acids. V was trimmed by 0 bases and J by 3 bases, leaving 11 bases between them. The full variable domain, its missing parts supplied by reference TRBV30 and TRBJ1-2, is SQTIHQWPATLVQPVGSPLSLECTVEGTSNPNLYWYRQAAGRGLQLLFYSVGIGQISSEVPQNLSASRPQDRQFILSSKKLLLSDSGFYLCAWSVGNEDYGYTFGSGTRLTVV.

The J gene is TRBJ2-7, the V gene TRBV7-2; D is ambiguous. Trimming removed 0 bases from V and 4 bases from J, with 7 bases in between. Germline V gene data show CDR1 as SGHTA and CDR2 as FQGNSA. The CDR3 loop spans 13 amino acids. CDR3 nucleotide sequence: TGTGCCAGCAGCTTAGCGCTAGGTTACGAGCAGTACTTC. Encoded protein: CASSLALGYEQYF.

V usage is TRBV5-6 and J usage is TRBJ1-2; a weak D match, TRBD1 (6 bases). Per the germline V gene, CDR1 is SGHDT and CDR2 is YYEEEE. Deletions cut 0 bases from V and 6 bases from J, with 21 bases between. The CDR3 has 17 residues. The CDR3 protein is CASSLGVRDTGRNGYTF. The CDR3 DNA follows: TGTGCCAGCAGCTTGGGAGTTCGGGACACGGGAAGGAATGGCTACACCTTC.

The chain employs TRBV18 and TRBJ2-7, with D tentatively TRBD2 (5 bases). The V gene's germline CDR1 is KGHSH and CDR2 LQKENI. The V and J ends lost 6 bases and 4 bases respectively, with 13 bases between them. The CDR3 loop spans 13 amino acids. The DNA for the CDR3 is TGTGCCAGCTCCCGAGGGCTGGAGTACGAGCAGTACTTC. Its translation: CASSRGLEYEQYF.

This chain joins TRBV2 and TRBJ2-5; tentative D call: TRBD1 (6 bases). The assigned J gene may be wrong: the sequence end matches TRBJ2-7 better. Germline lookup yields CDR1 SNHLY and CDR2 FYNNEI. The CDR3 length is 13 residues. CDR3: CASTRTVLGEQYF. CDR3 nucleotides: TGTGCCAGCACGAGGACAGTGTTAGGCGAGCAGTACTTC.

The V call is TRBV2, the J call TRBJ2-5; 10 bases line up with TRBD1. CDR1 SNHLY and CDR2 FYNNEI come from the germline V gene. The CDR3 has 14 amino acids. J gave up 6 bases and V 5 bases, and 6 bases lay outside the gene matches. Here the CDR3 reads CASSRDRGQKTQYF. CDR3 DNA sequence: TGTGCCAGCAGTCGAGACAGGGGGCAAAAGACCCAGTACTTC.

Comments on this clone: The sample carries other DNA sequences with the same CDR3. The gene calls are TRBV6-5 and TRBJ1-2; no definite D call. The CDR3 loop spans 13 amino acids. V dropped 5 bases and J dropped 2 bases, with 9 bases sitting between them. Germline CDR1 reads MNHEY; CDR2 reads SVGAGI. CDR3 sequence reads: CASSPTGNYGYTF. CDR3 nucleotide sequence: TGTGCCAGCAGTCCGACGGGAAACTATGGCTACACCTTC.

This chain joins TRBV6-6 and TRBJ2-7; D remains unclear. Germline V gene sequence: CDR1 MNHNY, CDR2 SVGAGI (reference sequence). This CDR3 is 11 amino acids long. The germline V and J ends were trimmed by 8 bases and 5 bases, with 10 bases remaining between them. CDR3 residues: CASSEMNEQYF. The CDR3, as DNA: TGTGCCAGCTCTGAGATGAACGAGCAGTACTTC.

The chain links TRBV4-1 to TRBJ2-7; 8 bases agree with TRBD2. The V segment lost 1 base and the J segment 2 bases; nucleotides outside the gene matches: 10. This CDR3 has 17 residues. CDR1 is MGHRA, CDR2 YSYEKL, per germline. The CDR3 DNA reads TGCGCCAGCAGCCAAGTCCCCAGACTAGCGTCGACCTACGAGCAGTACTTC. It codes for CASSQVPRLASTYEQYF.

This chain links TRBV5-6 with TRBJ2-3; 8 nucleotides agree with TRBD1. CDR1 SGHDT and CDR2 YYEEEE come from the germline V gene. Trimming took 4 bases from V and 6 from J; bases not matched to a gene: 4. The length of the CDR3 is 13 residues. This CDR3 reads CASSLTGEDTQYF. CDR3 in DNA: TGTGCCAGCAGCCTGACAGGGGAGGATACGCAGTATTTT. The variable domain in full, completed from reference TRBV5-6 and TRBJ2-3, reads DAGVTQSPTHLIKTRGQQVTLRCSPKSGHDTVSWYQQALGQGPQFIFQYYEEEERQRGNFPDRFSGHQFPNYSSELNVNALLLGDSALYLCASSLTGEDTQYFGPGTRLTVL.

The chain employs TRBV29-1 and TRBJ1-2, with 11 bases aligning to TRBD1. This CDR3 has 16 amino acids. Losses at the gene ends were 4 bases for V and 3 bases for J; bases not matched to a gene: 10. Germline assignment: CDR1 SQVTM and CDR2 ANQGSEA. CDR3 sequence (DNA): TGCAGCGTTGGGGACAGGGGGGCCAGCTATTACTATGGCTACACCTTC. It is translated as CSVGDRGASYYYGYTF.

As concerns this clone: This specimen includes other DNA sequences encoding the same CDR3. The chain carries TRBV4-3 and TRBJ1-2, with TRBD1 identical over 7 bases. The CDR3 is 14 amino acids. Germline V gene data show CDR1 as LGHNA and CDR2 as YSLEER. V was pared by 4 bases and J by 2 bases, with 4 bases of the junction left unmatched. The CDR3 here is CASSRAGQNYGYTF. Here the CDR3 DNA reads TGCGCCAGCAGCCGGGCGGGACAGAACTATGGCTACACCTTC.

The rearrangement links TRBV6-5 to TRBJ2-7; 10 bases are shared with TRBD1. The V gene end was trimmed by 5 bases and the J gene end by 3 bases; junction bases not matched to a gene: 7. CDR1 and CDR2 from the germline V gene are MNHEY and SVGAGI. The CDR3 contains 15 residues. CDR3 residues: CASSPFGTGVYEQYF. In nucleotides, the CDR3 is TGTGCCAGCAGTCCCTTCGGGACAGGGGTCTACGAGCAGTACTTC.

V and J are TRBV4-1 and TRBJ1-4, with TRBD1 matching 7 bases. Trimming took 1 base from V and 4 from J; bases not matched to a gene: 9. Germline V gives CDR1 MGHRA, CDR2 YSYEKL. This CDR3 region has 17 residues. CDR3 DNA: TGCGCCAGCAGCCAAGTCCCGCGACAGGGCAATAATGAAAAACTGTTTTTT. This translates into CASSQVPRQGNNEKLFF.

In this sample, this clone turned up a few times. CDR3 sequence reads: CASSLGTSGSNEQFF. CDR3 in DNA: TGCGCCAGCAGCCTTGGGACTAGCGGGAGTAATGAGCAGTTCTTC. The chain couples TRBV5-1 to TRBJ2-1, with TRBD2 matching over 14 bases. Germline-derived CDR1 and CDR2 are SGHRS and YFSETQ. The CDR3 consists of 15 residues. V trimming: 4 bases; J trimming: 7 bases; junction bases outside the gene matches: 4.